The 14 T cell receptor beta chains below all came from one sample that was sequenced in a study of blood T cell repertoires in COVID-19. Method: immunoSEQ multiplex PCR; TCRdb's copy keeps in-frame clones and lacks some. The sample carries fewer than 200,000 clones, about 78% recorded once. The sequenced material came from peripheral blood. These receptor sequences come from a woman aged 50 to 60 with active or convalescent COVID-19.

The chain joins TRBV5-1 to TRBJ2-5, with TRBD2 matching over 10 bases. Unmatched junction bases numbered 11, after V lost 7 bases and J lost 5 bases. This CDR3 region has 15 residues. The germline gives CDR1 SGHRS, CDR2 YFSETQ. DNA of the CDR3: TGCGCCAGCTCCCCCATCGAGCGGGGGGGGGAGACCCAGTACTTC. Protein product: CASSPIERGGETQYF.

V is TRBV16 and J is TRBJ1-5; TRBD1 matches at 10 bases. Germline trimming cut 4 bases from V and 4 bases from J; bases unmatched to any gene: 4. Germline V gives CDR1 KGHSY, CDR2 FQNENV. There are 15 residues in the CDR3. The CDR3 DNA follows: TGTGCCAGCAGCCTTACGGGACAGGGGAATCAGCCCCAGCATTTT. It encodes CASSLTGQGNQPQHF.

The rearrangement uses TRBV2 and TRBJ1-1; TRBD1 matches 10 bases. Per the germline V gene, CDR1 is SNHLY and CDR2 is FYNNEI. Germline trimming cut 6 bases from V and 1 base from J; bases unmatched to any gene: 8. The CDR3 consists of 16 residues. In nucleotides, the CDR3 is TGTGCCAGCAGCCCCCGGGACAGGGGTACGAACACTGAAGCTTTCTTT. It specifies CASSPRDRGTNTEAFF.

The CDR3: CASRRNSGQSNTEAFF. The CDR3 DNA reads as TGCGCCAGCAGACGGAATTCGGGACAGTCGAACACTGAAGCTTTCTTT. This rearrangement joins TRBV10-1 to TRBJ1-1; 7 bases align to TRBD1. V dropped 6 bases and J dropped 1; count of bases not matched to a gene: 11. From germline, CDR1 is WNHNN and CDR2 SYGVQD (reference sequence). This CDR3 is 16 amino acids long.

The J gene is TRBJ1-4, the V gene TRBV7-8; TRBD1 aligns across 8 bases. Per germline, CDR1 SGHVS and CDR2 FQNEAQ. Trimming took 5 bases from V and 8 from J; bases not matched to a gene: 10. CDR3 size: 15 residues. Written as DNA, the CDR3 is TGTGCCAGCAGCCACTGGACAGGGATTGAGGAAAAACTGTTTTTT. Amino acids: CASSHWTGIEEKLFF.

A word on this clone: The sample carries other DNA sequences with the same CDR3. The chain recombines TRBV30 with TRBJ1-2, with no clear D. The CDR3 loop spans 12 amino acids. Germline V gene data show CDR1 as GTSNPN and CDR2 as SVGIG (reference sequence). The germline V and J ends were trimmed by 0 bases and 4 bases, with 6 bases remaining between them. CDR3 bases: TGTGCCTGGAGTGTATCCGGCTATGGCTACACCTTC. Translating it yields CAWSVSGYGYTF.

The CDR3 coding sequence is TGTGCCAGTACCTGGACAGGGTCGAACACCGGGGAGCTGTTTTTT. Translated: CASTWTGSNTGELFF. The rearrangement uses TRBV19 and TRBJ2-2; TRBD1 agrees at 8 bases. The germline V gene encodes CDR1 LNHDA and CDR2 SQIVND (reference sequence). Trimming at V came to 7 bases and at J to 0 bases, leaving 4 bases not matched to a gene. The CDR3 is 15 residues long.

The chain is built from TRBV30 and TRBJ1-2, with a possible D match to TRBD1 (5 bases). The V and J ends lost 4 bases and 2 bases respectively, with 11 bases between them. From germline, CDR1 is GTSNPN and CDR2 SVGIG (reference sequence). The CDR3 has 13 amino acids. The CDR3 nucleotides read TGTGCCTGGACCCGGGGGGTAAACTATGGCTACACCTTC. Amino acid sequence: CAWTRGVNYGYTF.

The chain is built from TRBV14 and TRBJ1-6, with D possibly matching TRBD1 (5 bases). Germline values: CDR1 SGHDN, CDR2 FVKESK. The CDR3 is made up of 15 amino acids. With 2 bases removed from V and 10 bases from J, the gap between germline ends came to 15 bases. The CDR3: CASSQPQGGFSPLHF. The DNA of the CDR3 is TGTGCCAGCAGCCAACCCCAGGGTGGTTTCTCACCCCTCCACTTT.

This sequence joins TRBV2 and TRBJ1-5; 10 bases are a match to TRBD1. Germline V lookup: CDR1 SNHLY, CDR2 FYNNEI. V lost 6 bases and J lost 4; bases outside the gene matches: 3. This CDR3 region has 14 residues. CDR3 coding DNA: TGTGCCAGCAGGAGGACAGGGGGGAATCAGCCCCAGCATTTT. Translated, it gives CASRRTGGNQPQHF.

The V call is TRBV5-1, the J call TRBJ1-1; 9 bases fit TRBD1. The CDR3 contains 15 residues. Germline values: CDR1 SGHRS, CDR2 YFSETQ. J lost 5 bases, V lost 3 bases, and 8 bases had no gene match. The CDR3 nucleotides read TGCGCCAGCAGCTCAGTACCGACAGGGGGGACTGAAGCTTTCTTT. Amino acid sequence: CASSSVPTGGTEAFF.

This chain uses TRBV30 with TRBJ1-5, with D maybe TRBD1 (6 bases). V gave up 0 bases and J gave up 4 bases, with 10 bases separating them. The germline V gene encodes CDR1 GTSNPN and CDR2 SVGIG (reference sequence). The CDR3 has 14 amino acids. CDR3 bases: TGTGCCTGGAGTGTCGGACAGCTTAATCAGCCCCAGCATTTT. It translates to CAWSVGQLNQPQHF.

J is TRBJ1-5 and V is TRBV30; TRBD1 matches 9 bases. This CDR3 spans 20 amino acids. The germline CDR1 and CDR2 sequences are GTSNPN and SVGIG (reference sequence). J lost 1 base, V lost 0 bases, and 16 bases had no gene match. The CDR3 spells CAWSVGGDRVFGESNQPQHF. CDR3 DNA: TGTGCCTGGAGTGTAGGTGGGGACAGGGTTTTTGGAGAGAGCAATCAGCCCCAGCATTTT.

V gene TRBV29-1 combines with J gene TRBJ2-3; 8 positions match TRBD2. This CDR3 is 13 amino acids long. Germline loops: CDR1 SQVTM, CDR2 ANQGSEA. CDR3 in DNA: TGCAGTGCGGGGGGCCCGGGCACAGATACGCAGTATTTT. It translates to CSAGGPGTDTQYF.